This is a list of T cell receptor beta chains from one sample in a study of shared clonotypes between healthy human individuals. TCRdb keeps only in-frame clones here, not all; method: immunoSEQ multiplex PCR. The sample carries roughly 530,000 clones, 96% recorded once. The sample consisted of naive CD4+ T cells sorted from blood. These receptors came from a woman aged 25 to 39 in good health. Both conserved end residues are part of each CDR3. D genes are given only for firm matches. Size values are once, few and many counts, or a class for expanded clones, and some rows have none.

clone_size d_call j_call v_call cdr3_aa cdr3_nt
. TRBD2 TRBJ2-7 TRBV7-2 CASSLELALPYEQYF TGTGCCAGCAGCTTAGAACTAGCGTTACCCTACGAGCAGTACTTC
. TRBD1 TRBJ2-4 TRBV2 CASRPNLGQNLAKNIQYF TGTGCCAGCAGGCCGAATCTGGGACAGAACCTAGCCAAAAACATTCAGTACTTC
. . TRBJ1-5 TRBV18 CASSPPGQPQHF TGTGCCAGCTCCCCCCCTGGTCAGCCCCAGCATTTT
once TRBD1 TRBJ2-1 TRBV7-8 CASSLSTGGGEQFF TGTGCCAGCAGCTTATCTACAGGGGGCGGTGAGCAGTTCTTC
. TRBD2 TRBJ2-5 TRBV2 CASSPKGLAGETQYF TGTGCCAGCAGCCCTAAGGGACTAGCGGGAGAGACCCAGTACTTC
. . TRBJ1-2 TRBV4-1 CASSHPIGPILSNGYTF TGCGCCAGCAGCCATCCCATCGGGCCAATTTTGAGTAATGGCTACACCTTC
. . TRBJ2-5 TRBV19 CASSIGARRETQYF TGTGCCAGTAGTATAGGGGCCAGGCGGGAGACCCAGTACTTC
. TRBD2 TRBJ2-1 TRBV5-6 CASSFYSGRTGNEQFF TGTGCCAGCAGCTTTTACAGCGGGAGGACGGGTAATGAGCAGTTCTTC
. . TRBJ1-1 TRBV7-2 CASNGNTEAFF TGTGCCAGCAATGGGAACACTGAAGCTTTCTTT
. . TRBJ2-6 TRBV15 CATSRDAGTGANVLTF TGTGCCACCAGCAGAGACGCGGGCACTGGGGCCAACGTCCTGACTTTC
. . TRBJ2-2 TRBV7-3 CASSELSGGLAGELFF TGTGCCAGCAGCGAACTTAGCGGAGGCTTAGCCGGGGAGCTGTTTTTT
. TRBD2 TRBJ2-1 TRBV10-3 CAIRVWREGNEQFF TGTGCCATCAGAGTGTGGCGGGAGGGCAATGAGCAGTTCTTC
. . TRBJ1-2 TRBV4-2 CASSHGGEPYGYTF TGTGCCAGCAGCCATGGTGGGGAGCCCTATGGCTACACCTTC
. . TRBJ1-5 TRBV28 CASSSHSFNQPQHF TGTGCCAGCAGTTCCCACAGTTTCAATCAGCCCCAGCATTTT
. TRBD1 TRBJ1-2 TRBV10-2 CASRATGFWYGYTF TGCGCCAGCAGAGCGACAGGGTTTTGGTATGGCTACACCTTC
once . TRBJ2-5 TRBV4-2 CASSPLASSKETQYF TGTGCCAGCAGCCCCTTGGCCAGTTCAAAAGAGACCCAGTACTTC
. . TRBJ1-1 TRBV5-1 CASSGGILNTEAFF TGCGCCAGCAGCGGCGGGATTCTGAACACTGAAGCTTTCTTT
. . TRBJ2-3 TRBV9 CASSPYKGSTDTQYF TGTGCCAGCAGCCCATATAAGGGATCCACAGATACGCAGTATTTT
. TRBD1 TRBJ2-7 TRBV4-1 CASSQGPGTGRYEQYF TGCGCCAGCAGCCAAGGACCTGGGACAGGGAGGTACGAGCAGTACTTC
. . TRBJ1-5 TRBV9 CASSTPSTWVSNQPQHF TGTGCCAGCAGCACTCCGTCGACATGGGTTAGCAATCAGCCCCAGCATTTT
. TRBD1 TRBJ1-2 TRBV30 CAWRGTAYYYGYTF TGTGCCTGGAGAGGGACAGCATATTACTATGGCTACACCTTC
few TRBD1 TRBJ1-2 TRBV28 CASTWTGGLGYTF TGTGCCAGCACCTGGACAGGGGGTCTTGGCTACACCTTC
. TRBD2 TRBJ2-2 TRBV7-6 CASSLRPPSGRAVVTGELFF TGTGCCAGCAGCTTAAGGCCCCCTAGCGGGAGGGCGGTGGTCACCGGGGAGCTGTTTTTT
once TRBD1 TRBJ2-7 TRBV5-1 CASSVDRGSYEQYF TGCGCCAGCAGCGTAGACAGGGGCTCCTACGAGCAGTACTTC
. . TRBJ2-1 TRBV28 CASNQQGAEKEQFF TGTGCCAGCAATCAACAGGGCGCAGAGAAAGAGCAGTTCTTC
. . TRBJ1-5 TRBV18 CASSPPPGWGQPQHF TGTGCCAGCTCACCACCGCCAGGTTGGGGTCAGCCCCAGCATTTT
. . TRBJ1-2 TRBV29-1 CSVAWNYGYTF TGCAGCGTTGCTTGGAACTATGGCTACACCTTC
. . TRBJ1-1 TRBV6-6 CASSYSYTRGRAFF TGTGCCAGCAGTTACTCGTATACCCGGGGGAGGGCTTTCTTT
. TRBD1 TRBJ2-3 TRBV19 CASSTGQTGGTDTQYF TGTGCCAGTAGTACCGGACAGACAGGGGGGACAGATACGCAGTATTTT
. . TRBJ1-3 TRBV30 CAWTRGSGNTIYF TGTGCCTGGACCCGTGGCTCTGGAAACACCATATATTTT
. . TRBJ2-5 TRBV7-6 CASSPVQETQYF TGTGCCAGCAGCCCGGTCCAAGAGACCCAGTACTTC
. . TRBJ1-5 TRBV5-1 CASSFEGGQPQHF TGCGCCAGCAGCTTCGAGGGCGGACAGCCCCAGCATTTT
. . TRBJ1-1 TRBV9 CASSPRLLPTEAFF TGTGCCAGCAGCCCCCGTCTTTTACCCACTGAAGCTTTCTTT
. . TRBJ2-5 TRBV7-9 CASSGTWGETQYF TGTGCCAGCAGCGGGACTTGGGGGGAGACCCAGTACTTC
. TRBD1 TRBJ1-2 TRBV28 CASSPGQGARGLFGYTF TGTGCCAGCAGCCCAGGTCAGGGGGCGCGCGGGTTGTTCGGCTACACCTTC